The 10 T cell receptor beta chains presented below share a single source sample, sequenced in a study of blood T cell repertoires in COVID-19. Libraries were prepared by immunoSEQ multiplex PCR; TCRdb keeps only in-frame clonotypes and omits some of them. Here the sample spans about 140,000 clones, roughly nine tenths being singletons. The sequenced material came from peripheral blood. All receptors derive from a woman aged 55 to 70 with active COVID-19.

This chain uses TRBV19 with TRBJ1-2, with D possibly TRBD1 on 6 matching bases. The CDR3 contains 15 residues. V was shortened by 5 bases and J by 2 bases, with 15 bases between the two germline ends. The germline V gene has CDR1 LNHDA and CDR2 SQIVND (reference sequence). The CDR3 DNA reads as TGTGCCAGTAGTCTTTCAGGGGAGAGGAACTATGGCTACACCTTC. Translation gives CASSLSGERNYGYTF.

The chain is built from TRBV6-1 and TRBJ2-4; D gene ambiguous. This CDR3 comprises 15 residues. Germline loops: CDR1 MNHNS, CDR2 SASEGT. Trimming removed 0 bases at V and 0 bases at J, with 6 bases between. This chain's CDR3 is CASSEARLAKNIQYF. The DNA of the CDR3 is TGTGCCAGCAGTGAAGCCAGACTAGCCAAAAACATTCAGTACTTC.

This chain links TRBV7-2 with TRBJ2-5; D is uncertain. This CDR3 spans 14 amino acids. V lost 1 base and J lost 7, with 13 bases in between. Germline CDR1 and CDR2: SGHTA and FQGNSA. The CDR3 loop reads CASSLDRGPRTQYF. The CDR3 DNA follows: TGTGCCAGCAGCTTAGATAGAGGCCCCCGGACCCAGTACTTC.

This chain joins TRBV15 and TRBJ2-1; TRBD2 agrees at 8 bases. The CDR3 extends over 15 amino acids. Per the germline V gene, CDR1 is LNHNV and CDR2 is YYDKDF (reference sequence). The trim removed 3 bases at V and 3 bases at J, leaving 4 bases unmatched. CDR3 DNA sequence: TGTGCCACCAGCAGGTCCAGCGGGAGCTACAATGAGCAGTTCTTC. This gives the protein CATSRSSGSYNEQFF. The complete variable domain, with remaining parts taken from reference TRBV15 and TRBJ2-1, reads DAMVIQNPRYQVTQFGKPVTLSCSQTLNHNVMYWYQQKSSQAPKLLFHYYDKDFNNEADTPDNFQSRRPNTSFCFLDIRSPGLGDTAMYLCATSRSSGSYNEQFFGPGTRLTVL.

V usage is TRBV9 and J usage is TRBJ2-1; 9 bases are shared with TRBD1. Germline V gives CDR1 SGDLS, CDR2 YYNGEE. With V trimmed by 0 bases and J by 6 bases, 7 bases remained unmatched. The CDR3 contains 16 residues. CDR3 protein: CASSVAAGDRVNEQFF. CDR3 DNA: TGTGCCAGCAGCGTAGCGGCGGGGGACAGGGTCAATGAGCAGTTCTTC.

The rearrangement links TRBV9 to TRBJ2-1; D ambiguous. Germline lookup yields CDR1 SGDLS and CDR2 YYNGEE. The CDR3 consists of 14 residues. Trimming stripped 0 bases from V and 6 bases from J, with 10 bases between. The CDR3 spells CASSVEVVRNEQFF. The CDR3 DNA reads TGTGCCAGCAGCGTAGAAGTAGTGCGCAATGAGCAGTTCTTC.

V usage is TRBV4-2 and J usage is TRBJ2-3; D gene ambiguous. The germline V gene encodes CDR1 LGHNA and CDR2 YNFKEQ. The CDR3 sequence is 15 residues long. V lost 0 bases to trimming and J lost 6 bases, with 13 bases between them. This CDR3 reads CASSQDSARYDTQYF. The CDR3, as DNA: TGTGCCAGCAGCCAAGATTCCGCTAGATATGATACGCAGTATTTT.

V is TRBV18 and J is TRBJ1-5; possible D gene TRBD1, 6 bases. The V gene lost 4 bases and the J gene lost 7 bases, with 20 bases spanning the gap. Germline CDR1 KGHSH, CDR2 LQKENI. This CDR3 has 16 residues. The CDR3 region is CASSLGGGPGSQPQHF. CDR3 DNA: TGTGCCAGCTCACTCGGGGGGGGGCCGGGTTCACAGCCCCAGCATTTT.

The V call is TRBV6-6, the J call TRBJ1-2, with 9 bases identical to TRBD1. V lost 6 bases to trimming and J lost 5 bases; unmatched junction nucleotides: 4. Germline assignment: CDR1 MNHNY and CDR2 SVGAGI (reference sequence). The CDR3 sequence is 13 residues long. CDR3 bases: TGTGCCAGCAGACTGACAGGGGGTTATGGCTACACCTTC. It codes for CASRLTGGYGYTF.

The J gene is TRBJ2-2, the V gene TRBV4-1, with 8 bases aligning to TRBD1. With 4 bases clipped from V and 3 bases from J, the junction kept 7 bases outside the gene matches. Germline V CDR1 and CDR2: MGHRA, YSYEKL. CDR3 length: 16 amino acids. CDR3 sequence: CASSPRTGGYTGELFF. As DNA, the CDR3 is TGCGCCAGCAGCCCGCGTACAGGGGGTTACACCGGGGAGCTGTTTTTT.